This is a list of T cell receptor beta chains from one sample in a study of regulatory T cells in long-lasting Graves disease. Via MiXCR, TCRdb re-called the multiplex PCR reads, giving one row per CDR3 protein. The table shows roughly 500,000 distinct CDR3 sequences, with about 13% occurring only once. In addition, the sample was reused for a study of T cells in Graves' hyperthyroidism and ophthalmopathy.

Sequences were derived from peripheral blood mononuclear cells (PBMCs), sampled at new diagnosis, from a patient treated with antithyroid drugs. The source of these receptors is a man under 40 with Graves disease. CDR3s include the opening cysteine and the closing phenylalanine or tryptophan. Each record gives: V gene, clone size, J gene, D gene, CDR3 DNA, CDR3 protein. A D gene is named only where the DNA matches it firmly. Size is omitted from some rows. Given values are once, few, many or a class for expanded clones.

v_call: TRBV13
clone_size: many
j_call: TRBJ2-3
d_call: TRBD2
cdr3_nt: TGTGCCAGCAGCTTAGAGCTGCGGGAGGGGGGAGATACGCAGTATTTT
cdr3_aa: CASSLELREGGDTQYF

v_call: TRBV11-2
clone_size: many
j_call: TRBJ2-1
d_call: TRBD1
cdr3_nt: TGTGCCAGCAGCCCAGGGCGGGACAGGCCCTACAATGAGCAGTTCTTC
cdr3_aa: CASSPGRDRPYNEQFF

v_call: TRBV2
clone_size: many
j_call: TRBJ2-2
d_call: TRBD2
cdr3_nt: TGTGCCAGCAGTGGGACAAGCGGGAACCTAGGGGAGCTGTTTTTT
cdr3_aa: CASSGTSGNLGELFF

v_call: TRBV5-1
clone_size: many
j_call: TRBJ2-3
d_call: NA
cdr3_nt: TGCGCCAGCAGCTTGGCGGGGGCGGATAGCACAGATACGCAGTATTTT
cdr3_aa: CASSLAGADSTDTQYF

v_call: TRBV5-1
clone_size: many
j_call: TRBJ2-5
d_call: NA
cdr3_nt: TGCGCCAGCAGCTTGCAAAGGACGGACCAAGAGACCCAGTACTTC
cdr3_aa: CASSLQRTDQETQYF

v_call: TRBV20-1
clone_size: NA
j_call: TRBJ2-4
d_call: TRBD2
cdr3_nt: TGCAGTGCTAGTCCGCTGCTTGGGACGGACAATGGGGGGGGCTTC
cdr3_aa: CSASPLLGTDNGGGF

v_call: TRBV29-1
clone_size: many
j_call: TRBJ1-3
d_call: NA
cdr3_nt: TGCAGCGTTGGCTCCTCTGGAAACACCATATATTTT
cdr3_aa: CSVGSSGNTIYF

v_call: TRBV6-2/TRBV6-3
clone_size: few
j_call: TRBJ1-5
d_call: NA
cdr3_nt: TGTGCCAGCAGTTACTATGCTCCGGGGAGCGGTCAGCCCCAGCATTTT
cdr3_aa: CASSYYAPGSGQPQHF

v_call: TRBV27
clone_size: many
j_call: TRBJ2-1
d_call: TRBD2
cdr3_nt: TGTGCCAGCAGTCCCATTCTAGCGGGGTACCGGAATGAGCAGTTCTTC
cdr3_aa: CASSPILAGYRNEQFF

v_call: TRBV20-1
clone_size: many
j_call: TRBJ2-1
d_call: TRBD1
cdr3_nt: TGCAGTGCTATGCCGGGACAGTATTTCCTCAATGAGCAGTTCTTC
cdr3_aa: CSAMPGQYFLNEQFF

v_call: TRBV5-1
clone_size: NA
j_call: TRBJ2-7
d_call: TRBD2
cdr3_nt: TGCGCCAGCAGCTTGGGGCTAGCGGGGATCTACGAGCAGTACTTC
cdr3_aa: CASSLGLAGIYEQYF

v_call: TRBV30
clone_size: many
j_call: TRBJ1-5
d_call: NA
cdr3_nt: TGTGCCTGGACTATCCCCGGGGGGCCCCAGCATTTT
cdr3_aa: CAWTIPGGPQHF

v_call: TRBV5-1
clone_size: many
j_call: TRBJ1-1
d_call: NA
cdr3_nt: TGCGCCAGCACACCCGACCGATTTCTGAACACTGAAGCTTTCTTT
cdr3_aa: CASTPDRFLNTEAFF

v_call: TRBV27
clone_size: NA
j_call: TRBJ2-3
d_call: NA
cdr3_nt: TGTGCCAGCAGTTGGGTAGCGACTAGCACAGATACGCAGTATTTT
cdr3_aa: CASSWVATSTDTQYF

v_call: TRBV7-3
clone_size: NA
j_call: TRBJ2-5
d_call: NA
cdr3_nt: TGTGCCAGCAGCTTAATGGGGACATACCAAGAGACCCAGTACTTC
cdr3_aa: CASSLMGTYQETQYF

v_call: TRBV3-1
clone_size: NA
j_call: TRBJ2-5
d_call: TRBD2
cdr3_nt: TGTGCCAGCAGCCAAGTCTTTGGCGGGGGAGAGACCCAGTACTTC
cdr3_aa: CASSQVFGGGETQYF

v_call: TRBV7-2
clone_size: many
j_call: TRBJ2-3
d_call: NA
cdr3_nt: TGTGCCAGCAGCTTAGCCCCGTTTCGCACAGATACGCAGTATTTT
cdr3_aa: CASSLAPFRTDTQYF

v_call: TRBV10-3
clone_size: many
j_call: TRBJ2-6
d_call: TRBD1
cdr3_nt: TGTGCCATCAGGCCGGGACAGGGGGCGGCCGGGGCCAACGTCCTGACTTTC
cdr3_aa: CAIRPGQGAAGANVLTF

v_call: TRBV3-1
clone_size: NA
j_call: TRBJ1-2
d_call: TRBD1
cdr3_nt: TGTGCCAGCAGCCAAAGGCAGACAGGGTCCTATGGCTACACCTTC
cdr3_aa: CASSQRQTGSYGYTF

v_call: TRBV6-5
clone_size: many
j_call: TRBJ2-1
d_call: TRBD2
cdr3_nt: TGTGCCAGCAGTTACTCAAGCGGGAGAGACGACAATGAGCAGTTCTTC
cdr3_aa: CASSYSSGRDDNEQFF

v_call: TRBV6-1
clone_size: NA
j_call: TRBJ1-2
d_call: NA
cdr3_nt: TGTGCCAGCAGTGAGAGGCAGGGAGGCGGCTACACCTTC
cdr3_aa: CASSERQGGGYTF

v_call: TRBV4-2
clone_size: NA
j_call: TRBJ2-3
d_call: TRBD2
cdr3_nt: TGTGCCAGCAGCCTCCTGACTAGCGGGAGGGCCCAGGGCACAGATACGCAGTATTTT
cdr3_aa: CASSLLTSGRAQGTDTQYF

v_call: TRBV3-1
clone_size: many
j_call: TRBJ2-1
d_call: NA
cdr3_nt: TGTGCCAGCAGCCGAGCCGTCCGGGGCTGGTATGAGCAGTTCTTC
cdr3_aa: CASSRAVRGWYEQFF

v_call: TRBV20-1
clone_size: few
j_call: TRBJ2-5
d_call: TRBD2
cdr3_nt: TGCAGTGCCCTAGCGGGAGCGGGCCAAGAGACCCAGTACTTC
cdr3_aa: CSALAGAGQETQYF

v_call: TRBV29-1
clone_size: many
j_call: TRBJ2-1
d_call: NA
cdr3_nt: TGCAGCGTTGTGCTTAGACAGACCGATGAGCAGTTCTTC
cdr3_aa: CSVVLRQTDEQFF

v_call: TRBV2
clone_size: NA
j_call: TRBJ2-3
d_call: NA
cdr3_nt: TGTGCCAGCAGTGAAGCGGGCAGCGACCCTTGGGATACGCAGTATTTT
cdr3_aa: CASSEAGSDPWDTQYF

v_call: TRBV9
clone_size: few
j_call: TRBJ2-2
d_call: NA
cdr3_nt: TGTGCCAGCGGTGAATACTTTAATAGTGGTGCCGGGGAGCTGTTTTTT
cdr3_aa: CASGEYFNSGAGELFF

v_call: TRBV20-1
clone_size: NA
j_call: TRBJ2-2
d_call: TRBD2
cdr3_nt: TGCAGTGCTAGAGACCCCATGGGAGGGGACACCGGGGAGCTGTTTTTT
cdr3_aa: CSARDPMGGDTGELFF

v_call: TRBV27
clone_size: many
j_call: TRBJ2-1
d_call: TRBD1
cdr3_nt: TGTGCCAGCAGTTCCGGGACAGGGTCCTCGCAGTTCTTC
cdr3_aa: CASSSGTGSSQFF

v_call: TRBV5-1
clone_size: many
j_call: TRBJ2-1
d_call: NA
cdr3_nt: TGCGCCAGCAGCCGCGGGACACCCTACAATGAGCAGTTCTTC
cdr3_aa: CASSRGTPYNEQFF

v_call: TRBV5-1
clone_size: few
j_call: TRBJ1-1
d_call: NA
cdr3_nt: TGCGCCAGCAGCTCGGACAGCAGCGGACGGACTGAAGCTTTCTTT
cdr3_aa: CASSSDSSGRTEAFF

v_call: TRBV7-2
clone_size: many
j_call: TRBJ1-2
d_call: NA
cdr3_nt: TGTGCCAGCAGCCCTGGGGGGCAGGGCTATGGCTACACCTTC
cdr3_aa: CASSPGGQGYGYTF

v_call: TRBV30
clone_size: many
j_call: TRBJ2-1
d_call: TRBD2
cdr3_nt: TGTGCCTGGAGGGGGGGGAGGGCCAAGAATGAGCAGTTCTTC
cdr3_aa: CAWRGGRAKNEQFF

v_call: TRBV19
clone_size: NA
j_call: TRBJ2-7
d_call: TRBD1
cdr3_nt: TGTGCCAGTAGTATCGGGACAGAGACCGGCGAGCAGTACTTC
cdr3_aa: CASSIGTETGEQYF

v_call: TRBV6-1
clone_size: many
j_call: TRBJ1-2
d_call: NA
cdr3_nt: TGTGCCAGCAGTAGCCGCCGGGGTGGCTACACCTTC
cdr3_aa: CASSSRRGGYTF

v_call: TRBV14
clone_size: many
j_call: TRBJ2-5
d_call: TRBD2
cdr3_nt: TGTGCCAGCAGCCGCCGACTGACTAGCGGGAGGGAAGAGACCCAGTACTTC
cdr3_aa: CASSRRLTSGREETQYF